A selection of T cell receptor beta chains follows, all from one sample in a study of blood T cell repertoires in COVID-19. The table came from immunoSEQ multiplex PCR; TCRdb's copy has only in-frame clones and leaves some out. This repertoire shows some 300,000 clones, roughly 89% found once; its top ten account for just under 9.5%. Sequencing was performed on PBMCs or T cells enriched from blood (not recorded which). The source is a woman aged 25 to 39 who had recovered from COVID-19. Each CDR3 is given with its conserved first and last residue. The order of the fields is D gene, J gene, V gene, clone size, CDR3 protein, CDR3 DNA. A D gene is named only where the DNA matches it firmly. Rows may omit the clone size; those that give it use once, few, many or a size class.

. | TRBJ2-1 | TRBV10-1 | . | CASSTGLNYNEQFF | TGCGCCAGCAGTACAGGCCTTAACTACAATGAGCAGTTCTTC
. | TRBJ1-5 | TRBV5-8 | . | CASSLLGGNPSNQPQHF | TGTGCCAGCAGCCTGTTAGGAGGGAACCCTAGCAATCAGCCCCAGCATTTT
TRBD2 | TRBJ2-2 | TRBV27 | . | CATYPGAPLRASGTGELFF | TGTGCCACCTACCCCGGGGCCCCCCTGCGGGCTAGCGGGACCGGGGAGCTGTTTTTT
TRBD1 | TRBJ2-7 | TRBV6-5 | . | CASSTRDRGSYEQYF | TGTGCCAGCAGTACCCGGGACAGGGGTTCCTACGAGCAGTACTTC
TRBD1 | TRBJ1-2 | TRBV10-3 | . | CAISESQGGYGYTF | TGTGCCATCAGTGAGTCACAGGGGGGCTATGGCTACACCTTC
TRBD1 | TRBJ1-2 | TRBV13 | . | CASSPQGQGYGYTF | TGTGCCAGCAGCCCCCAAGGACAGGGCTATGGCTACACCTTC
TRBD1 | TRBJ1-4 | TRBV7-2 | . | CASSQDRFNEKLFF | TGTGCCAGCAGTCAGGACAGGTTTAATGAAAAACTGTTTTTT
. | TRBJ2-1 | TRBV5-1 | . | CASSRIQGSSWNEQFF | TGCGCCAGCAGCCGGATACAGGGAAGTTCTTGGAATGAGCAGTTCTTC
. | TRBJ1-5 | TRBV27 | . | CASSSNRVGANQPQHF | TGTGCCAGCAGTTCCAACAGGGTTGGGGCCAATCAGCCCCAGCATTTT
. | TRBJ1-6 | TRBV25-1 | . | CASSADTGTSDSPLHF | TGTGCCAGCAGCGCAGACACAGGGACGTCAGATTCACCCCTCCACTTT
TRBD2 | TRBJ2-5 | TRBV5-4 | . | CASSSGLAGGETQYF | TGTGCCAGCAGCTCCGGACTAGCGGGAGGGGAGACCCAGTACTTC
. | TRBJ2-7 | TRBV30 | . | CAWSASPSGEQYF | TGTGCCTGGAGCGCTTCCCCTTCGGGCGAGCAGTACTTC
TRBD1 | TRBJ2-7 | TRBV9 | . | CASSEGDRGFTEQYF | TGTGCCAGCAGCGAGGGGGACAGGGGTTTTACGGAGCAGTACTTC
TRBD1 | TRBJ2-6 | TRBV6-4 | . | CASSGDSSGANVLTF | TGTGCCAGCAGTGGGGACAGCTCTGGGGCCAACGTCCTGACTTTC
TRBD2 | TRBJ2-7 | TRBV19 | . | CASSRAGGFISYEQYF | TGTGCCAGTAGTAGGGCGGGAGGATTTATTTCCTACGAGCAGTACTTC
. | TRBJ1-5 | TRBV5-6 | . | CASSFGVGQGNQPQHF | TGTGCCAGCAGCTTTGGCGTCGGGCAGGGGAATCAGCCCCAGCATTTT
. | TRBJ1-2 | TRBV14 | . | CASSQEEGDYTF | TGTGCCAGCAGCCAAGAGGAAGGGGACTACACCTTC
TRBD2 | TRBJ2-5 | TRBV4-1 | . | CASSQVVLAGAGETQYF | TGCGCCAGCAGCCAAGTGGTACTAGCGGGAGCGGGGGAGACCCAGTACTTC
. | TRBJ1-6 | TRBV4-2 | many | CASATGESQVSPLHF | TGTGCCAGCGCGACGGGAGAGAGCCAAGTTTCACCCCTCCACTTT
TRBD2 | TRBJ2-5 | TRBV5-4 | . | CASSLRGLAGQETQYF | TGTGCCAGCAGCTTGCGGGGACTAGCGGGACAAGAGACCCAGTACTTC
. | TRBJ2-3 | TRBV11-1 | once | CASSSGRGRTDTQYF | TGTGCCAGCAGCTCGGGGCGGGGACGCACAGATACGCAGTATTTT
. | TRBJ2-5 | TRBV11-2 | . | CASSPASRETQYF | TGTGCCAGCAGCCCCGCCTCCCGGGAGACCCAGTACTTC
. | TRBJ1-5 | TRBV28 | . | CASFRGGVIEPQHF | TGTGCCAGCTTCCGAGGGGGTGTAATCGAGCCCCAGCATTTT
. | TRBJ1-1 | TRBV4-2 | . | CASSQGHRVDEAFF | TGTGCCAGCAGCCAAGGTCACAGGGTAGATGAAGCTTTCTTT
. | TRBJ2-7 | TRBV4-1 | few | CASSPGLTGWEQYF | TGCGCCAGCAGCCCGGGCCTAACAGGGTGGGAGCAGTACTTC
. | TRBJ2-1 | TRBV4-1 | . | CASSLLEGPYNEQFF | TGCGCCAGCAGCCTCTTGGAGGGTCCCTACAATGAGCAGTTCTTC
. | TRBJ2-1 | TRBV10-3 | . | CAISEFGGNNEQFF | TGTGCCATCAGTGAGTTTGGAGGGAACAATGAGCAGTTCTTC
TRBD2 | TRBJ2-1 | TRBV11-3 | once | CASSHGLAGVDEQFF | TGTGCCAGCAGCCACGGACTAGCGGGAGTCGATGAGCAGTTCTTC
TRBD1 | TRBJ2-3 | TRBV9 | once | CASSLRTGGTDTQYF | TGTGCCAGCAGCTTAAGGACAGGGGGAACAGATACGCAGTATTTT
TRBD1 | TRBJ2-7 | TRBV19 | . | CASSQQGAHEQYF | TGTGCCAGTAGTCAACAGGGGGCCCACGAGCAGTACTTC
TRBD1 | TRBJ2-2 | TRBV7-3 | few | CASKRDSGATGELFF | TGTGCCAGCAAACGGGACAGTGGGGCCACCGGGGAGCTGTTTTTT
. | TRBJ2-5 | TRBV10-3 | . | CAISATQETQYF | TGTGCCATCAGTGCCACACAAGAAACCCAGTACTTC
. | TRBJ1-1 | TRBV4-1 | . | CASSQDRTALTEAFF | TGCGCCAGCAGCCAAGATCGTACAGCCCTAACTGAAGCTTTCTTT
TRBD1 | TRBJ2-5 | TRBV7-2 | . | CASSRDRGETQYF | TGTGCCAGCAGTCGCGACAGGGGAGAGACCCAGTACTTC
. | TRBJ1-1 | TRBV6-6 | few | CASSPITYSGGGMNTEAFF | TGTGCCAGCAGTCCTATAACGTACTCGGGGGGAGGTATGAACACTGAAGCTTTCTTT
. | TRBJ1-2 | TRBV19 | . | CASSSLSGMGGYTF | TGTGCCAGTAGTTCCTTATCAGGGATGGGCGGCTACACCTTC
. | TRBJ2-7 | TRBV28 | . | CASSSGTLVGEQYF | TGTGCCAGCAGTTCCGGGACTCTCGTGGGAGAGCAGTACTTC
TRBD2 | TRBJ2-2 | TRBV4-1 | . | CASSQFVALGLAGRNTGELFF | TGCGCCAGCAGCCAATTCGTCGCGTTGGGACTAGCGGGACGAAACACCGGGGAGCTGTTTTTT
. | TRBJ1-2 | TRBV18 | . | CASSTRTGLTNYGYTF | TGTGCCAGCTCAACTCGTACAGGATTAACTAACTATGGCTACACCTTC
. | TRBJ2-1 | TRBV13 | . | CASSPQVYNEQFF | TGTGCCAGCAGCCCACAGGTGTACAATGAGCAGTTCTTC
. | TRBJ2-1 | TRBV7-4 | . | CASSPPSGGGEQFF | TGTGCCAGCAGCCCCCCGAGCGGCGGCGGTGAGCAGTTCTTC
. | TRBJ2-7 | TRBV3-1/TRBV3-2 | . | CASSQTAGPYEQYF | TGTGCCAGCAGCCAGACTGCGGGGCCCTACGAGCAGTACTTC
TRBD2 | TRBJ2-3 | TRBV9 | . | CASSVELAGGGTATDTQYF | TGTGCCAGCAGCGTAGAACTAGCGGGAGGCGGGACTGCCACAGATACGCAGTATTTT